This T cell receptor (beta chain) was recovered during a study of OX40 agonist ivuxolimab in advanced cancers. CDR1 and CDR2 (germline): MNHEY, SMNVEV (reference sequence). This CDR3 region has 13 residues. Trimming took off 4 bases at V and 6 bases at J, with 13 bases between the two ends. Data came from immunoSEQ multiplex PCR; TCRdb stores just in-frame clones and leaves some out. The sample consists of about 67,000 clones, about 89% of them appearing once. This material consisted of CD4+ or CD8+ T cells sorted from blood, taken in a trial of the OX40 agonist ivuxolimab. The TCR originated in an adult with an advanced solid tumor such as melanoma, head and neck, liver or kidney cancer. V gene TRBV27 combines with J gene TRBJ2-7; D gene uncertain. The CDR3 sequence: CASSSALGGEQYF. The CDR3 coding sequence is TGTGCCAGCAGTTCGGCATTGGGCGGCGAGCAGTACTTC.